These 14 T cell receptor beta chains originate from one sample sequenced in a study of control samples from healthy donors and cancer patients. Using immunoSEQ multiplex PCR, the repertoire was profiled, and TCRdb retains in-frame clones only, with some absent. This table holds 100,000 to 150,000 clones, approximately 90% found once. The specimen was blood. The receptors stem from a woman aged 45-65 years in good health.

V gene TRBV6-1 combines with J gene TRBJ1-6, with 8 bases that match TRBD1. From germline, CDR1 is MNHNS and CDR2 SASEGT. This CDR3 has 15 residues. The junction had 2 bases not matched to a gene; V was cut back by 1 base and J by 6 bases. CDR3 loop: CASSEGQGRNSPLHF. The CDR3 bases are TGTGCCAGCAGTGAAGGACAGGGGCGTAATTCACCCCTCCACTTT.

The V and J genes are TRBV6-5 and TRBJ2-3; D not certain. The CDR3 totals 15 residues. Germline loops: CDR1 MNHEY, CDR2 SVGAGI. V gave up 3 bases and J gave up 0 bases, with 10 bases separating them. The CDR3 DNA reads as TGTGCCAGCAGTTATCAACCCGTAAGCACAGATACGCAGTATTTT. Translation gives CASSYQPVSTDTQYF.

The chain joins TRBV3-1 (or the pseudogene TRBV3-2) to TRBJ2-7, with TRBD1 identical over 8 bases. Germline CDR1 reads LGHDT; CDR2 reads YNNKEL (reference sequence). V lost 2 bases, J lost 4 bases, and 7 bases stayed unmatched. The CDR3 contains 15 residues. CDR3 in DNA: TGTGCCAGCAGCCAACGATCGGACAGGGCTTACGAGCAGTACTTC. It translates to CASSQRSDRAYEQYF.

This CDR3 is CASSQRDSNEQFF. CDR3 DNA: TGTGCCAGTAGCCAACGGGACTCCAATGAGCAGTTCTTC. This rearrangement joins TRBV19 to TRBJ2-1; the D gene is possibly TRBD2 (6 bases). Germline CDR1 and CDR2: LNHDA and SQIVND (reference sequence). V was shortened by 6 bases and J by 6 bases, with 12 bases between the two germline ends. The CDR3 runs to 13 residues.

The gene calls are TRBV7-8 and TRBJ2-4, with D perhaps being TRBD1 or TRBD2 (6 bases each). Looked up from germline, CDR1 is SGHVS and CDR2 is FQNEAQ. Deletions cut 5 bases from V and 0 bases from J, with 20 bases between. The CDR3 covers 18 residues. CDR3 in DNA: TGTGCCAGCAGCCCCACAGGGACTCCCTTTCTAGCCAAAAACATTCAGTACTTC. Translated, it gives CASSPTGTPFLAKNIQYF.

The rearrangement uses TRBV6-1 and TRBJ1-2; 8 nucleotides align to TRBD1. The CDR3 is 15 residues long. Germline CDR1 and CDR2: MNHNS and SASEGT. V lost 1 base and J lost 8; bases outside the gene matches: 9. The DNA of the CDR3 is TGTGCCAGCAGTGAAGGGGTGACAGGGGCTCTCGGCTACACCTTC. Protein: CASSEGVTGALGYTF.

V is TRBV19 and J is TRBJ1-2; 7 nucleotides match TRBD1. The CDR3 loop spans 15 amino acids. Per the germline V gene, CDR1 is LNHDA and CDR2 is SQIVND (reference sequence). The V segment lost 1 base and the J segment 4 bases; nucleotides outside the gene matches: 6. As DNA, the CDR3 is TGTGCCAGTAGTATAGTGGGGACAGACACCTATGGCTACACCTTC. Its protein product is CASSIVGTDTYGYTF. Combining the CDR3 with reference TRBV19 and TRBJ1-2 gives the whole variable domain DGGITQSPKYLFRKEGQNVTLSCEQNLNHDAMYWYRQDPGQGLRLIYYSQIVNDFQKGDIAEGYSVSREKKESFPLTVTSAQKNPTAFYLCASSIVGTDTYGYTFGSGTRLTVV.

The V and J genes are TRBV5-6 and TRBJ2-1; 7 bases agree with TRBD2. The V gene's germline CDR1 is SGHDT and CDR2 YYEEEE. V lost 4 bases and J lost 0; bases outside the gene matches: 13. CDR3 size: 18 residues. The CDR3 sequence: CASSRRVWRETSYNEQFF. In DNA form, the CDR3 reads TGTGCCAGCAGCAGGCGTGTGTGGCGGGAGACCTCCTACAATGAGCAGTTCTTC.

The gene calls are TRBV3-1 (or the pseudogene TRBV3-2) and TRBJ1-6; no firm D call. V lost 5 bases to trimming and J lost 4 bases, with 15 bases between them. The CDR3 is made up of 16 amino acids. Germline V gene lookup returns CDR1 LGHDT and CDR2 YNNKEL (reference sequence). For the CDR3, the DNA is TGTGCCAGCAGCTCTCCGGGCGGCCAGTATAATTCACCCCTCCACTTT. Its translation is CASSSPGGQYNSPLHF.

The rearrangement links TRBV5-4 to TRBJ1-6; TRBD1 agrees at 8 bases. The germline gives CDR1 SGHNT, CDR2 YYREEE (reference sequence). V was pared by 3 bases and J by 8 bases, with 4 bases of the junction left unmatched. This CDR3 comprises 14 residues. CDR3 residues: CASSYTGGDSPLHF. The CDR3 bases are TGTGCCAGCAGCTACACAGGGGGAGATTCACCCCTCCACTTT.

The V gene is TRBV19, the J gene TRBJ2-7; D may be TRBD1 (5 bases). The germline V gene encodes CDR1 LNHDA and CDR2 SQIVND (reference sequence). This CDR3 region has 14 residues. Trimming removed 4 bases at V and 6 bases at J, with 16 bases between. The CDR3 protein is CASSKSGLPGEQYF. CDR3 nucleotide sequence: TGTGCCAGTAGTAAATCAGGGCTTCCAGGCGAGCAGTACTTC. The entire variable domain, with the rest obtained from reference TRBV19 and TRBJ2-7, is as follows: DGGITQSPKYLFRKEGQNVTLSCEQNLNHDAMYWYRQDPGQGLRLIYYSQIVNDFQKGDIAEGYSVSREKKESFPLTVTSAQKNPTAFYLCASSKSGLPGEQYFGPGTRLTVT.

The chain uses TRBV6-4 and TRBJ2-3, with TRBD2 matching 11 bases. Trimming took 0 bases from V and 0 from J; bases not matched to a gene: 11. CDR3 size: 20 residues. Germline CDR1 reads MRHNA; CDR2 reads SNTAGT. CDR3 amino acids: CASSDSLSGGDLLSTDTQYF. CDR3 coding DNA: TGTGCCAGCAGTGACTCTCTTAGCGGGGGGGACTTACTTAGCACAGATACGCAGTATTTT.

The chain has TRBV7-9 and TRBJ1-1, with a tentative D call TRBD1 (6 bases). With 1 base removed from V and 13 bases from J, the gap between germline ends came to 10 bases. CDR3 length: 11 amino acids. Germline V gene sequence: CDR1 SEHNR, CDR2 FQNEAQ (reference sequence). The CDR3 region has the DNA TGTGCCAGCAGCTTAGTCTTAGGGGGTTTCTTT. It translates to CASSLVLGGFF. The variable domain in full, completed from reference TRBV7-9 and TRBJ1-1, reads DTGVSQNPRHKITKRGQNVTFRCDPISEHNRLYWYRQTLGQGPEFLTYFQNEAQLEKSRLLSDRFSAERPKGSFSTLEIQRTEQGDSAMYLCASSLVLGGFFGQGTRLTVV.

The chain combines TRBV6-4 with TRBJ1-5; the D is unclear. V dropped 2 bases and J dropped 5 bases, with 19 bases sitting between them. Germline CDR1 is MRHNA and CDR2 is SNTAGT. The length of the CDR3 is 17 residues. For the CDR3, the DNA is TGTGCCAGCAGTGACCCTTGGGCCCCGGTAGAGTATCAGCCCCAGCATTTT. Translation: CASSDPWAPVEYQPQHF.